This T cell receptor beta chain is drawn from a study of T cells in Graves' hyperthyroidism and ophthalmopathy. The source material, RNA transcripts, was used to amplify TCR beta CDR3 regions. TCR CDR3 regions were first amplified by RT-PCR with HTBI primers. TCRdb ran MiXCR on the multiplex PCR reads and lists one entry per CDR3 protein. The top ten hold roughly 4.8% of the sample, which has some 420,000 distinct CDR3 sequences, roughly 13% seen once. Patients aged 18 to 65 had newly diagnosed hyperthyroidism lasting under 2 months. This clonotype was seen repeatedly, ten times or more. The target antigen is unknown. This CDR3 has 13 residues. V was trimmed by 0 bases and J by 13 bases, leaving 15 bases between them. CDR1 LGHDT and CDR2 YNNKEL come from the germline V gene (reference sequence). Findings and caveats of the study: Before onset, by a median of 6.5 months, the model predicted ophthalmopathy. Ophthalmopathy and stable hyperthyroidism were told apart by a 13 V-J model. Among thyroid clonotypes expanded above 0.001, most also appeared in blood.

Sequenced sample: blood. V and J are TRBV3-1 and TRBJ1-2; TRBD1 is a possible D gene (6 bases). This TCR was recovered from a woman between 18 and 29 years old with Graves' hyperthyroidism. The CDR3 DNA follows: TGTGCCAGCAGCCAAGATCTGCAGGGGCGAGGCACCTTC. Amino acids: CASSQDLQGRGTF.